This T cell receptor beta chain is from a study of OX40 agonist ivuxolimab in advanced cancers. General study findings and limits: In general, CD8+ T cells held more expanded clones than CD4+ did, on average. Partial responders treated at 0.1-3.0 mg/kg exhibited clonal expansion among the lowest measured.

The CDR3 extends over 15 amino acids. The V gene lost 3 bases and the J gene lost 6 bases, with 18 bases spanning the gap. The germline gives CDR1 GTSNPN, CDR2 SVGIG (reference sequence). The assay was immunoSEQ multiplex PCR, and TCRdb's table has in-frame clones only and misses some. The sample yields over 45,000 clones, around 75% seen once. Points on this clone: The antigen is not known.

The chain uses TRBV30 and TRBJ2-4, with D maybe TRBD2 (6 bases). The source is an adult with an advanced solid tumor such as melanoma, head and neck, liver or kidney cancer. The starting material was CD4+ or CD8+ T cells sorted from blood, obtained in a trial of the OX40 agonist ivuxolimab. The CDR3 region is CAWRNGLLGGNIQYF. CDR3 in DNA: TGTGCCTGGAGGAACGGACTTCTGGGGGGAAACATTCAGTACTTC.